The 30 T cell receptor beta chains below were found in one sample sequenced in a study of OX40 agonist ivuxolimab in advanced cancers. Here immunoSEQ multiplex PCR was the method, and the copy in TCRdb shows in-frame clones only, minus some. The profile shows roughly 36,000 clones, roughly four fifths of them singletons. The sequencing used CD4+ or CD8+ T cells sorted from blood, collected in a trial of the OX40 agonist ivuxolimab. These receptor sequences come from an adult with an advanced solid tumor such as melanoma, head and neck, liver or kidney cancer.

This chain uses TRBV15 with TRBJ2-5; 8 nucleotides line up with TRBD1. Germline V lookup: CDR1 LNHNV, CDR2 YYDKDF (reference sequence). J was trimmed by 5 bases and V by 0 bases; bases with no gene match: 5. The CDR3 contains 15 residues. CDR3 DNA: TGTGCCACCAGCAGAGATCAGGGGGCGGTGGAGACCCAGTACTTC. As protein: CATSRDQGAVETQYF.

The V call is TRBV7-9, the J call TRBJ2-5; 9 nucleotides agree with TRBD2. The CDR3 has 16 residues. The germline gives CDR1 SEHNR, CDR2 FQNEAQ (reference sequence). Trimming removed 3 bases from V and 3 bases from J; junction bases left unmatched: 8. DNA for the CDR3: TGTGCCAGCAGCTTTGGGGTAGCGGGAGAGGAAGAGACCCAGTACTTC. This codes for CASSFGVAGEEETQYF. The variable domain in full, completed from reference TRBV7-9 and TRBJ2-5, reads DTGVSQNPRHKITKRGQNVTFRCDPISEHNRLYWYRQTLGQGPEFLTYFQNEAQLEKSRLLSDRFSAERPKGSFSTLEIQRTEQGDSAMYLCASSFGVAGEEETQYFGPGTRLLVL.

J is TRBJ1-6 and V is TRBV28; no clear D. V was cut by 2 bases and J by 10 bases, with 3 bases left in between. The CDR3 is made up of 11 amino acids. CDR1 MDHEN and CDR2 SYDVKM come from the germline V gene. The CDR3 is CASSLNSPLHF. The CDR3 region has the DNA TGTGCCAGCAGTTTAAACTCACCCCTCCACTTT.

The chain couples TRBV5-1 to TRBJ1-5; no firm D call. V was trimmed by 4 bases and J by 3 bases, leaving 14 bases between them. The CDR3 extends over 15 amino acids. Germline CDR1 reads SGHRS; CDR2 reads YFSETQ. The CDR3 protein is CASSASGGNNQPQHF. For the CDR3, the DNA is TGCGCCAGCAGCGCGAGCGGTGGGAACAATCAGCCCCAGCATTTT.

This rearrangement joins TRBV7-3 to TRBJ2-1; unclear D gene. Looked up from germline, CDR1 is SGHTA and CDR2 is FQGTGA. The V and J ends lost 0 bases and 7 bases respectively, with 13 bases between them. The CDR3 is made up of 15 amino acids. CDR3 coding DNA: TGTGCCAGCAGCTTAACTGGGTCTAGTGAAAATGAGCAGTTCTTC. Its protein is CASSLTGSSENEQFF.

V and J are TRBV4-3 and TRBJ2-7, with TRBD2 matching 9 bases. This CDR3 has 14 residues. Trimming removed 4 bases from V and 4 bases from J; junction bases left unmatched: 5. Germline CDR1 and CDR2: LGHNA and YSLEER. CDR3 in DNA: TGCGCCAGCAGCCCATGGGGACTAGCTTACGAGCAGTACTTC. It encodes CASSPWGLAYEQYF.

J is TRBJ1-6 and V is TRBV11-2; TRBD1 might be the D (5 bases). CDR1 and CDR2 (germline): SGHAT, FQNNGV. With 5 bases removed from V and 14 bases from J, the gap between germline ends came to 13 bases. The CDR3 consists of 12 residues. For the CDR3, the DNA is TGTGCCAGCAGCGCGGTTCGGGGGTCCCTCCACTTT. As protein: CASSAVRGSLHF.

This clone was detected once. The J gene is TRBJ2-7, the V gene TRBV27, with TRBD2 matching over 7 bases. Trimming cost V 2 bases and J 3 bases; bases outside gene matches: 7. The CDR3 loop spans 15 amino acids. In germline, CDR1 is MNHEY, CDR2 SMNVEV (reference sequence). The CDR3 nucleotides read TGTGCCAGCAGTTTAGGGGGGGGGAGCGGCTACGAGCAGTACTTC. Protein: CASSLGGGSGYEQYF.

The table lists this clone with a count of one. This chain links TRBV4-3 with TRBJ2-5; D is uncertain. The DNA matches TRBJ2-7 better at its end, which makes the J call doubtful. The CDR3 spans 15 residues. CDR1 is LGHNA and CDR2 is YSLEER in the germline V gene. The CDR3 spells CASSQAIGSSYEQYF. The CDR3, as DNA: TGCGCCAGCAGCCAAGCTATTGGTAGCTCCTACGAGCAGTACTTC.

This clone was seen more than once but under ten times. This sequence joins TRBV7-6 and TRBJ2-7; 8 nucleotides align to TRBD1. This CDR3 is built from 18 residues. Germline CDR1 and CDR2: SGHVS and FNYEAQ. V gave up 5 bases and J gave up 0 bases; unmatched junction bases: 15. The CDR3 bases are TGTGCCAGCAGCGCCGGGACAGGAGGTTTCTTTAGCTCCTACGAGCAGTACTTC. Translation: CASSAGTGGFFSSYEQYF.

The chain links TRBV2 to TRBJ2-7; 7 bases map to TRBD2. The CDR3 has 14 residues. V shed 6 bases, J shed 0 bases, and the junction held 5 bases outside the gene matches. Germline V CDR1 and CDR2: SNHLY, FYNNEI. The CDR3: CASSREVPSYEQYF. The CDR3 DNA reads as TGTGCCAGCAGCCGGGAGGTTCCCTCCTACGAGCAGTACTTC.

The gene calls are TRBV5-1 and TRBJ2-1, with D hard to call. Germline CDR1 and CDR2: SGHRS and YFSETQ. The CDR3 consists of 12 residues. V dropped 0 bases and J dropped 3 bases, with 1 base sitting between them. CDR3 residues: CASSLVYNEQFF. CDR3 nucleotides: TGCGCCAGCAGCTTGGTCTACAATGAGCAGTTCTTC.

The J gene is TRBJ1-4, the V gene TRBV7-9; D is unresolved. This CDR3 is 15 amino acids long. Trimming left V 2 bases short and J 3 bases short, with 10 bases between. Germline loops: CDR1 SEHNR, CDR2 FQNEAQ (reference sequence). CDR3 loop: CASSLLAGANEKLFF. As DNA, the CDR3 is TGTGCCAGCAGCTTATTAGCCGGCGCTAATGAAAAACTGTTTTTT.

The gene calls are TRBV27 and TRBJ2-2; 7 bases align to TRBD2. The CDR3 runs 14 residues. The junction had 16 bases not matched to a gene; V was cut back by 5 bases and J by 16 bases. CDR1 and CDR2 (germline): MNHEY, SMNVEV (reference sequence). The CDR3 DNA sequence: TGTGCCAGCAGTCCTAATCGTGGGGAGGGCCTTCGGTTTTTT. The encoded protein is CASSPNRGEGLRFF.

The genes are TRBV19 and TRBJ2-7, with a tentative D call TRBD1 (6 bases). Germline lookup yields CDR1 LNHDA and CDR2 SQIVND (reference sequence). The CDR3 is 13 residues long. The V end lost 3 bases, the J end lost 7 bases, and 13 bases lay between the germline ends. As DNA, the CDR3 is TGTGCCAGTAGTATTTCGACAGGCACAGAGCAGTACTTC. This translates into CASSISTGTEQYF.

As DNA, the CDR3 is TGTGCCAGTAGTCCTCCGGGACTAGCGGGGAACAATGAGCAGTTCTTC. Translated, it gives CASSPPGLAGNNEQFF. V and J are TRBV19 and TRBJ2-1; 13 nucleotides line up with TRBD2. CDR1 and CDR2 (germline): LNHDA, SQIVND (reference sequence). This CDR3 comprises 16 residues. After removal of 5 bases from V and 5 bases from J, the junction contained 6 bases not matched to a gene. Full variable domain (remainder filled in from reference TRBV19 and TRBJ2-1): DGGITQSPKYLFRKEGQNVTLSCEQNLNHDAMYWYRQDPGQGLRLIYYSQIVNDFQKGDIAEGYSVSREKKESFPLTVTSAQKNPTAFYLCASSPPGLAGNNEQFFGPGTRLTVL.

This rearrangement joins TRBV28 to TRBJ2-7; 11 positions match TRBD1. J was trimmed by 2 bases and V by 4 bases; bases with no gene match: 7. The CDR3 has 16 residues. CDR1 is MDHEN and CDR2 is SYDVKM in the germline V gene. In DNA form, the CDR3 reads TGTGCCAGCAGTTGGCCGTCGGGACAGGGGGCCTACGAGCAGTACTTC. This sequence encodes CASSWPSGQGAYEQYF.

J is TRBJ1-5 and V is TRBV21-1. TRBV21-1 represents a pseudogene. The CDR3 is 15 amino acids. The CDR3 bases are TGTGCCAGCAGCAAAGGTAGGCGGATCAATCAGCCCCAGCATTTT. It translates to CASSKGRRINQPQHF.

The CDR3 nucleotides read TGCGCCAGCAGCCAAGTTGGGAATGAGCAGTTCTTC. It yields the protein CASSQVGNEQFF. This chain uses TRBV4-1 with TRBJ2-1; no definite D call. CDR3 length: 12 amino acids. Trimming removed 1 base from V and 7 bases from J, with 5 bases in between. The germline CDR1 and CDR2 sequences are MGHRA and YSYEKL.

This chain joins TRBV6-5 and TRBJ2-6; D remains ambiguous. V was pared by 6 bases and J by 0 bases, with 9 bases between. The CDR3 is made up of 15 amino acids. CDR1 and CDR2 from the germline V gene are MNHEY and SVGAGI. This CDR3 is CASSWRHSGANVLTF. For the CDR3, the DNA is TGTGCCAGCAGCTGGCGACACTCTGGGGCCAACGTCCTGACTTTC.

About this clone: At one of its ends the junction is not consistent with the germline gene, which may arise from a read error. This rearrangement joins TRBV28 to TRBJ1-2; D is uncertain. Germline V CDR1 and CDR2: MDHEN, SYDVKM. The CDR3 spans 13 residues. The CDR3 region has the DNA TGTGTCAGCAGTTTTGGCACTAACTATGGCTACACCTTC. It codes for CVSSFGTNYGYTF.

The J gene is TRBJ2-3, the V gene TRBV5-1; 8 bases are a match to TRBD2. This CDR3 has 15 amino acids. V lost 4 bases, J lost 0 bases, and 4 bases stayed unmatched. Germline loops: CDR1 SGHRS, CDR2 YFSETQ. The DNA for the CDR3 is TGCGCCAGCAGCGAGACTAGCGACAGCACAGATACGCAGTATTTT. Amino acid sequence: CASSETSDSTDTQYF.

The rearrangement uses TRBV6-6 and TRBJ1-1, with unresolved D. The length of the CDR3 is 13 residues. The germline V gene encodes CDR1 MNHNY and CDR2 SVGAGI (reference sequence). V lost 5 bases to trimming and J lost 3 bases, with 10 bases between them. The CDR3 nucleotides are TGTGCCAGCAGTCCGGTCGGGGACACTGAAGCTTTCTTT. Encoded protein: CASSPVGDTEAFF.

This chain joins TRBV10-3 and TRBJ2-7; D is unresolved. The CDR3 sequence is 14 residues long. V lost 4 bases, J lost 3 bases, and 13 bases lay in between. Germline CDR1 reads ENHRY; CDR2 reads SYGVKD. The CDR3 reads CAISVQRADYEQYF. The DNA for the CDR3 is TGTGCCATCAGTGTACAGAGAGCAGACTACGAGCAGTACTTC.

V and J are TRBV5-6 and TRBJ2-2; no clear D gene. The CDR3 loop spans 15 amino acids. CDR1 and CDR2 (germline): SGHDT, YYEEEE. V was shortened by 3 bases and J by 5 bases, with 14 bases between the two germline ends. The CDR3 here is CASSWWIPWTGELFF. The CDR3 region has the DNA TGTGCCAGCAGCTGGTGGATTCCTTGGACCGGGGAGCTGTTTTTT.

J is TRBJ2-2 and V is TRBV29-1, with D possibly TRBD2 on 5 matching bases. Germline values: CDR1 SQVTM, CDR2 ANQGSEA. The CDR3 covers 12 residues. V was cut by 4 bases and J by 5 bases, with 8 bases left in between. The CDR3, as DNA: TGCAGCGTTGTTAGAGGGACCGGGGAGCTGTTTTTT. This codes for CSVVRGTGELFF.

J is TRBJ1-2 and V is TRBV7-9; D is ambiguous. CDR1 is SEHNR, CDR2 FQNEAQ, per germline (reference sequence). Trimming took off 1 base at V and 8 bases at J, with 5 bases between the two ends. The CDR3 contains 11 residues. In DNA, the CDR3 is TGTGCCAGCAGCTTAGTGAGGGGCTACACCTTC. Translation: CASSLVRGYTF.

The chain links TRBV28 to TRBJ1-1, with a tentative D call TRBD1 (5 bases). CDR1 is MDHEN and CDR2 is SYDVKM in the germline V gene. This CDR3 has 15 residues. V dropped 8 bases and J dropped 0 bases, with 16 bases sitting between them. The CDR3 loop reads CASGLPGRMNTEAFF. The CDR3 DNA sequence: TGTGCCAGCGGATTACCGGGACGCATGAACACTGAAGCTTTCTTT. Based on the CDR3 plus reference TRBV28 and TRBJ1-1, the full variable domain is DVKVTQSSRYLVKRTGEKVFLECVQDMDHENMFWYRQDPGLGLRLIYFSYDVKMKEKGDIPEGYSVSREKKERFSLILESASTNQTSMYLCASGLPGRMNTEAFFGQGTRLTVV.

V is TRBV7-8 and J is TRBJ2-3; D is possibly TRBD2 (5 bases). This CDR3 comprises 14 residues. Trimming removed 1 base from V and 2 bases from J, with 7 bases in between. Germline V gene data show CDR1 as SGHVS and CDR2 as FQNEAQ. CDR3 region: CASSLDRDTDTQYF. The CDR3 nucleotides are TGTGCCAGCAGCTTAGATCGGGACACAGATACGCAGTATTTT.

V gene TRBV25-1 combines with J gene TRBJ2-2; the match to TRBD1 covers 10 bases. The germline V gene encodes CDR1 MGHDK and CDR2 SYGVNS. J was trimmed by 6 bases and V by 6 bases; bases with no gene match: 7. This CDR3 is built from 15 residues. CDR3 DNA: TGTGCCAGCAGGCGCGACAGGGGGCGGTCCGGGGAGCTGTTTTTT. Its protein is CASRRDRGRSGELFF.